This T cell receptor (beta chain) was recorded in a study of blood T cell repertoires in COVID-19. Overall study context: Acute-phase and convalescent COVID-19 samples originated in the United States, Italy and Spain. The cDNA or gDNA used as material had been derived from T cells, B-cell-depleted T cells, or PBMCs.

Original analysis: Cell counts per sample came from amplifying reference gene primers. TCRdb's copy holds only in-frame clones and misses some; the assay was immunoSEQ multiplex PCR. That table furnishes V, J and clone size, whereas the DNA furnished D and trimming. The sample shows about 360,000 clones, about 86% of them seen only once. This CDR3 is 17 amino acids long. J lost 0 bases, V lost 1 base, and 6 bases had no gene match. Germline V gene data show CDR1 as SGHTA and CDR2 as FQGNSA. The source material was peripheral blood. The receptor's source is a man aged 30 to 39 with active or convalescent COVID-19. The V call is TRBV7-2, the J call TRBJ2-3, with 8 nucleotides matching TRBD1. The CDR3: CASSLERTGLSTDTQYF. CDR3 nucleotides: TGTGCCAGCAGCTTAGAAAGGACAGGGCTTAGCACAGATACGCAGTATTTT.